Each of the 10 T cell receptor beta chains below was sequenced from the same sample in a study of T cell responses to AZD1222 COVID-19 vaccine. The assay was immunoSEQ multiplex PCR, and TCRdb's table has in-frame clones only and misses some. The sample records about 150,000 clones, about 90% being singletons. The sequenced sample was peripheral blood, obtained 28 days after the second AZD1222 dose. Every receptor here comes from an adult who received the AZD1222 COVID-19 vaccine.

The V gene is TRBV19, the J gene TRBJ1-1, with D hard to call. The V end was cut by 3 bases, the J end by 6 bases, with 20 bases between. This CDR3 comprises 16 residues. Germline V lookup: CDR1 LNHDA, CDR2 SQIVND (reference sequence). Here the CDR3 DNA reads TGTGCCAGTAGTATTGGAGGGAACTTGGGTGGTTCTGAAGCTTTCTTT. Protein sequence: CASSIGGNLGGSEAFF.

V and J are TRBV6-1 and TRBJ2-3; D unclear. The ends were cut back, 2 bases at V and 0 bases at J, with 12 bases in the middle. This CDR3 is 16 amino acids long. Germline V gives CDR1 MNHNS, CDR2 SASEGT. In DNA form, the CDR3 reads TGTGCCAGCAGTGAACGGGTGCGACCGAGCACAGATACGCAGTATTTT. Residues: CASSERVRPSTDTQYF.

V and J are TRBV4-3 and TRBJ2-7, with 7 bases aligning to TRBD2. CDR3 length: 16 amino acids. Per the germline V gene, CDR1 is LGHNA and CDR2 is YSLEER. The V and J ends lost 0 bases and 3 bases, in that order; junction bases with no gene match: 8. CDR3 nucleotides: TGCGCCAGCAGCCAAGATTTTGGTCTAGCGGTCTACGAGCAGTACTTC. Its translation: CASSQDFGLAVYEQYF.

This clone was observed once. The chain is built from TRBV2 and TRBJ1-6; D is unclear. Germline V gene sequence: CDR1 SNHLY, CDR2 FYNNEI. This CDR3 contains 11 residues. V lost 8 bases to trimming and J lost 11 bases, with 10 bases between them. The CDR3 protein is CASLGLTPLHF. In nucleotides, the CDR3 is TGTGCCAGCCTGGGGTTGACACCCCTCCACTTT. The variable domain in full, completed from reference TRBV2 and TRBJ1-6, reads EPEVTQTPSHQVTQMGQEVILRCVPISNHLYFYWYRQILGQKVEFLVSFYNNEISEKSEIFDDQFSVERPDGSNFTLKIRSTKLEDSAMYFCASLGLTPLHFGNGTRLTVT.

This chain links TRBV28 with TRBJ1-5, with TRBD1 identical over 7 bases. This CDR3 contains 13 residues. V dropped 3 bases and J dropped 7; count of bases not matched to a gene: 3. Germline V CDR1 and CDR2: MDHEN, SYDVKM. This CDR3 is CASSFRGGQPQHF. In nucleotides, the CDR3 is TGTGCCAGCAGTTTCAGGGGGGGGCAGCCCCAGCATTTT.

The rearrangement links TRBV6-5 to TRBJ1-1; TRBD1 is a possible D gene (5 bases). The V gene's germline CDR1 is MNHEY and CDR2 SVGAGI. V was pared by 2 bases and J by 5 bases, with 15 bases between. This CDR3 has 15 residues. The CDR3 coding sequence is TGTGCCAGCAGTTACGGCGGTAGGGGTGAGACTGAAGCTTTCTTT. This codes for CASSYGGRGETEAFF.

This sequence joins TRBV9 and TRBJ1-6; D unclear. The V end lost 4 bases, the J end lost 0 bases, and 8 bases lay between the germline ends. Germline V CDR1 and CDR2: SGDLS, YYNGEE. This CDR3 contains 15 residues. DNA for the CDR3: TGTGCCAGCAGCCCCCAGAGCTCCTATAATTCACCCCTCCACTTT. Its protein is CASSPQSSYNSPLHF.

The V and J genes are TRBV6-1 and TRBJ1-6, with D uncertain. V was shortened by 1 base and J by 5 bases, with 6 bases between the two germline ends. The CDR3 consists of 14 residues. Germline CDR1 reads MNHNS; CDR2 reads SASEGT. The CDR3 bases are TGTGCCAGCAGTGAAGTCACAGATAATTCACCCCTCCACTTT. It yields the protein CASSEVTDNSPLHF.

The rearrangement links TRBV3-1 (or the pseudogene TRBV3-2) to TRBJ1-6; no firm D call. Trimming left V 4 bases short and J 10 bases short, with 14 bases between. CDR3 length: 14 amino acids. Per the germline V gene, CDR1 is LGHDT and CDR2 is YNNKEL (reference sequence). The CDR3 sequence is CASSPAKGGSPLHF. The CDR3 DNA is TGTGCCAGCAGCCCCGCGAAGGGTGGATCACCCCTCCACTTT.

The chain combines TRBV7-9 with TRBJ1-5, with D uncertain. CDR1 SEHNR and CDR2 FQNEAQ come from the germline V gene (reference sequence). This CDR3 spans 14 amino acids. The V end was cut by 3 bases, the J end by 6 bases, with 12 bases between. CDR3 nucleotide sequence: TGTGCCAGCAGCTTGAATGGTCCGGGTCAGCCCCAGCATTTT. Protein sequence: CASSLNGPGQPQHF.